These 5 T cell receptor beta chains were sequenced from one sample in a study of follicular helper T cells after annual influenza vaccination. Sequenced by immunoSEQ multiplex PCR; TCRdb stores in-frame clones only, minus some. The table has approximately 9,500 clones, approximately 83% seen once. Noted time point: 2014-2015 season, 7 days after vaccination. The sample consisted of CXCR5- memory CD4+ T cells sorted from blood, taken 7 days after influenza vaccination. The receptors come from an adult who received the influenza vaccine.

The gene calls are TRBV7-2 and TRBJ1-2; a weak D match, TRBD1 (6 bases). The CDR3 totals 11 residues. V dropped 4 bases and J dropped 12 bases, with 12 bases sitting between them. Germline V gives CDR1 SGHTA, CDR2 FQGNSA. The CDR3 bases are TGTGCCAGCAGCTCAGGGGTTTGGGACACCTTC. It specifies CASSSGVWDTF.

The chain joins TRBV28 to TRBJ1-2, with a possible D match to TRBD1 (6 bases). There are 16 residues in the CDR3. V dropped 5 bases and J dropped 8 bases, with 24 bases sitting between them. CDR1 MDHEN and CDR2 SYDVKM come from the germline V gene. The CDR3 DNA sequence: TGTGCCAGCAGTCTTAGTTCGGGACATTTATCTCAAGGCTACACCTTC. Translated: CASSLSSGHLSQGYTF.

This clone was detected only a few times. CDR3 residues: CASSPTGGLAQPQHF. In DNA, the CDR3 is TGTGCCAGCAGCCCCACAGGGGGCCTGGCTCAGCCCCAGCATTTT. The chain carries TRBV28 and TRBJ1-5, with 9 bases lining up with TRBD1. V lost 6 bases, J lost 6 bases, and 9 bases stayed unmatched. Looked up from germline, CDR1 is MDHEN and CDR2 is SYDVKM. The CDR3 totals 15 residues.

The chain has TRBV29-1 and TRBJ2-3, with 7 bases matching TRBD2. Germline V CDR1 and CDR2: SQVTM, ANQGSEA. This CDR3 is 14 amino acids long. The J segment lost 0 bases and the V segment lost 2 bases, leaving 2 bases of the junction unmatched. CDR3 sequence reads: CSVEISGSTDTQYF. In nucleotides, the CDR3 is TGCAGCGTTGAAATTAGCGGGAGCACAGATACGCAGTATTTT.

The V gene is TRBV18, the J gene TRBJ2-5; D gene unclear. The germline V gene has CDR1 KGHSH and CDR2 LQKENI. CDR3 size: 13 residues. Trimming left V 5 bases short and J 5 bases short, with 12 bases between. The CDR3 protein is CASSTRAGETQYF. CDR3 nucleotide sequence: TGTGCCAGCTCAACCCGGGCTGGGGAGACCCAGTACTTC.